This record looks at one TCR beta chain sequence and its context. This entry comes from a study of blood T cell repertoires in COVID-19. Sequencing was performed with immunoSEQ multiplex PCR; in TCRdb, only in-frame clones are kept and a portion is missing. The sample contains about 81,000 clones, approximately 89% of which appear only once. The germline V gene has CDR1 SGDLS and CDR2 YYNGEE. This CDR3 comprises 13 residues. V was clipped by 4 bases and J by 5 bases, with 9 bases between them. This clonotype was sampled from a woman older than 75 with active COVID-19. The sample was peripheral blood. V and J are TRBV9 and TRBJ2-2, with D unresolved. The CDR3 sequence: CASSPARTGELFF. As DNA, the CDR3 is TGTGCCAGCAGCCCCGCGAGAACCGGGGAGCTGTTTTTT. Using reference TRBV9 and TRBJ2-2 for the parts outside the CDR3, the full variable domain is DSGVTQTPKHLITATGQRVTLRCSPRSGDLSVYWYQQSLDQGLQFLIQYYNGEERAKGNILERFSAQQFPDLHSELNLSSLELGDSALYFCASSPARTGELFFGEGSRLTVL.